One TCR beta chain is described in this entry. CDR3 length: 13 residues. Per germline, CDR1 SEHNR and CDR2 FQNEAQ (reference sequence). V lost 3 bases and J 6 bases, leaving 10 bases between the germline ends. The data derive from a study of blood T cell repertoires in COVID-19. The repertoire was sequenced with immunoSEQ multiplex PCR; TCRdb's copy has only in-frame clones and lacks some. The sample shows roughly 220,000 clones, approximately 86% of them seen only once. Allocation to cohorts depended on clinical history reported by the participants. Source material: PBMCs or T cells enriched from blood (not recorded which). This receptor was obtained from a woman between 50 and 59 years old with acute COVID-19. The chain recombines TRBV7-9 with TRBJ2-3, with D possibly matching TRBD2 (6 bases). The CDR3 nucleotides read TGTGCCAGCAGCTTGGGACTGACCGATACGCAGTATTTT. Residues: CASSLGLTDTQYF.